These 13 T cell receptor beta chains were all obtained from the same sample, sequenced in a study of CD8+ T cells in alopecia areata. cDNA reverse transcribed from extracted RNA served as the sequencing template. Sequencing was performed with immunoSEQ multiplex PCR; in TCRdb, only in-frame clones are kept and a portion is missing. Found here are 150,000 to 200,000 clones, around three fifths of them singletons; the top ten hold 0.95% to 1.1%. Regarding treatment: oral pan-JAK inhibitor, 5-10 mg twice daily. Sequencing used CD4+ T cells sorted from blood, obtained at week 24, from a patient treated with tofacitinib. Receptors originate from a human donor with alopecia areata.

The rearrangement joins TRBV7-2 to TRBJ2-3, with 7 positions matching TRBD2. J lost 4 bases, V lost 5 bases, and 6 bases had no gene match. The CDR3 consists of 14 residues. Germline lookup yields CDR1 SGHTA and CDR2 FQGNSA. The CDR3 region is CASSASGTPDTQYF. In DNA form, the CDR3 reads TGTGCCAGCAGCGCAAGCGGGACTCCAGATACGCAGTATTTT.

The rearrangement links TRBV29-1 to TRBJ2-1; D ambiguous. This CDR3 has 11 residues. CDR1 and CDR2 from the germline V gene are SQVTM and ANQGSEA. V gave up 3 bases and J gave up 7 bases, with 7 bases separating them. The CDR3 bases are TGCAGCGTTGATTTAAGGAATGAGCAGTTCTTC. Amino acids: CSVDLRNEQFF.

The chain carries TRBV6-1 and TRBJ2-7; a weak D match, TRBD2 (5 bases). Germline V gene data show CDR1 as MNHNS and CDR2 as SASEGT. This CDR3 has 12 residues. With 3 bases removed from V and 8 bases from J, the gap between germline ends came to 11 bases. The CDR3 loop reads CASSDGTGKQYF. CDR3 bases: TGTGCCAGCAGTGATGGAACGGGGAAGCAGTACTTC.

The chain couples TRBV27 to TRBJ1-6, with unresolved D. The CDR3 contains 15 residues. Germline V gene sequence: CDR1 MNHEY, CDR2 SMNVEV (reference sequence). The V and J ends lost 3 bases and 4 bases respectively, with 10 bases between them. CDR3 residues: CASSFSQFYNSPLHF. The DNA for the CDR3 is TGTGCCAGCAGTTTTAGTCAGTTTTATAATTCACCCCTCCACTTT.

This clone was seen a few times. This chain joins TRBV27 and TRBJ2-6; TRBD1 aligns across 8 bases. J was trimmed by 0 bases and V by 4 bases; bases with no gene match: 5. Germline V lookup: CDR1 MNHEY, CDR2 SMNVEV (reference sequence). CDR3 length equals 17 residues. The CDR3 here is CASSSGTGRSGANVLTF. In DNA form, the CDR3 reads TGTGCCAGCAGTTCCGGGACAGGCCGCTCTGGGGCCAACGTCCTGACTTTC.

The chain recombines TRBV29-1 with TRBJ1-2; the D gene is possibly TRBD1 (5 bases). The CDR3 runs 16 residues. Trimming removed 4 bases from V and 8 bases from J, with 26 bases in between. The V gene's germline CDR1 is SQVTM and CDR2 ANQGSEA. CDR3 sequence: CSVVSSGTSNSGGYTF. The DNA of the CDR3 is TGCAGCGTTGTCTCTTCCGGGACTTCGAATTCCGGGGGCTACACCTTC.

This sequence joins TRBV29-1 and TRBJ1-1, with 9 bases identical to TRBD1. CDR3 size: 12 residues. Germline V CDR1 and CDR2: SQVTM, ANQGSEA. Unmatched junction bases numbered 3, after V lost 6 bases and J lost 4 bases. The CDR3 is CSVQGASTEAFF. Written as DNA, the CDR3 is TGCAGCGTACAGGGGGCGAGCACTGAAGCTTTCTTT.

This chain uses TRBV6-1 with TRBJ1-5; weak D call: TRBD1 (6 bases). The CDR3 is made up of 15 amino acids. Germline V gene sequence: CDR1 MNHNS, CDR2 SASEGT. V lost 1 base and J 7 bases, leaving 14 bases between the germline ends. Here the CDR3 reads CASSEGAGGRQPQHF. As DNA, the CDR3 is TGTGCCAGCAGTGAAGGGGCGGGGGGCCGACAGCCCCAGCATTTT.

J is TRBJ2-1 and V is TRBV29-1; 7 bases fit TRBD2. Germline loops: CDR1 SQVTM, CDR2 ANQGSEA. This CDR3 has 13 residues. V lost 5 bases, J lost 7 bases, and 8 bases stayed unmatched. The CDR3 DNA sequence: TGCAGCGTTCGGGACTACCGTGGAAATGAGCAGTTCTTC. Its protein is CSVRDYRGNEQFF.

The chain has TRBV29-1 and TRBJ1-4, with TRBD1 identical over 7 bases. CDR1 and CDR2 from the germline V gene are SQVTM and ANQGSEA. CDR3 length: 13 residues. V trimming: 7 bases; J trimming: 4 bases; junction bases outside the gene matches: 6. The CDR3 sequence is CSGWDSHNEKLFF. The DNA for the CDR3 is TGCAGCGGGTGGGACAGCCATAATGAAAAACTGTTTTTT.

This clone came up once. This chain joins TRBV30 and TRBJ1-1; 9 bases are shared with TRBD1. Trimming cost V 7 bases and J 5 bases; bases outside gene matches: 11. CDR1 is GTSNPN, CDR2 SVGIG, per germline (reference sequence). The CDR3 runs to 14 residues. Written as DNA, the CDR3 is TGTGCCTCCTCGCCCGGGACAGGGAAAACTGAAGCTTTCTTT. Protein sequence: CASSPGTGKTEAFF.

The sample holds a few counts of this clone. The J gene is TRBJ1-1, the V gene TRBV19; D possibly corresponds to TRBD1 (5 bases). V was clipped by 7 bases and J by 0 bases, with 15 bases between them. Looked up from germline, CDR1 is LNHDA and CDR2 is SQIVND (reference sequence). The CDR3 is 15 residues long. DNA of the CDR3: TGTGCCAGTAAGGGAGCGGGGCCGATGAACACTGAAGCTTTCTTT. Protein product: CASKGAGPMNTEAFF.

The gene calls are TRBV29-1 and TRBJ2-3, with TRBD1 matching 7 bases. CDR1 is SQVTM, CDR2 ANQGSEA, per germline. The CDR3 runs 12 residues. With 7 bases clipped from V and 5 bases from J, the junction kept 6 bases outside the gene matches. In DNA, the CDR3 is TGCAGCGCCTCAGGGGGTTTAGATACGCAGTATTTT. The encoded protein is CSASGGLDTQYF.